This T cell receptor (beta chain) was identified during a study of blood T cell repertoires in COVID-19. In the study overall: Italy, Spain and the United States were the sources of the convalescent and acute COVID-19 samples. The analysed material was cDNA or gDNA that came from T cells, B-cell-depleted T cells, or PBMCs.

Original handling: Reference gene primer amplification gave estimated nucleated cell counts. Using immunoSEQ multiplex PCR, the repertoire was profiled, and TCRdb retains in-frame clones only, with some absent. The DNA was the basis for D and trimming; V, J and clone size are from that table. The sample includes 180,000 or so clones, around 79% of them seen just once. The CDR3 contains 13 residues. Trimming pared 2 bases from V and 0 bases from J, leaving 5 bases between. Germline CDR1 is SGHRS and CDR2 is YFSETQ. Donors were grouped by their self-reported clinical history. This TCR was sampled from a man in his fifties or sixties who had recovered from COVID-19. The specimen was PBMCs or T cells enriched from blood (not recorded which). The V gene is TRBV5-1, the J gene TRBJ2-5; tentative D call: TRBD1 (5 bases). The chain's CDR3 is CASSLGDQETQYF. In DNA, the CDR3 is TGCGCCAGCAGCTTAGGGGACCAAGAGACCCAGTACTTC.